The present T cell receptor (beta chain) was sequenced within a study of T cell responses to AZD1222 COVID-19 vaccine. Points from the study as a whole: Nearly half of the spike-specific TCRs reportedly recognize variant regions that carry no mutations. The study found vaccine-associated CD4 TCRs spanning spike, dominant at 160-218 and 743-854.

This CDR3 region has 13 residues. Germline loops: CDR1 LGHDT, CDR2 YNNKEL (reference sequence). V was shortened by 1 base and J by 11 bases, with 12 bases between the two germline ends. Comments on this clone: What it recognizes is unknown.

Repertoires were generated with immunoSEQ multiplex PCR, while TCRdb's copy carries only in-frame clones and drops some. Of roughly 150,000 clones in the sample, 80% to 90% were seen once. The chain combines TRBV3-1 (or the pseudogene TRBV3-2) with TRBJ1-3; D possibly corresponds to TRBD1 (5 bases). The sequencing used peripheral blood, collected on day 0 of AZD1222 vaccination. This TCR came from an adult in good health. CDR3 nucleotide sequence: TGTGCCAGCAGCCAAGTGGATGGGACCCCCATATATTTT. It translates to CASSQVDGTPIYF.